The following is a T cell receptor beta chain sequence with its context. Source study methods: Reference gene primer amplification yielded estimated nucleated cell counts. Only in-frame clones appear in the TCRdb table, and some are missing; sequencing was by immunoSEQ multiplex PCR. V and J calls and clone size follow that table, whereas D and trimming were derived from the DNA. In the table there are about 69,000 clones, roughly nine tenths of which are singletons. The data originate from a study of blood T cell repertoires in COVID-19. Across the study: The samples span acute and convalescent COVID-19 from the United States, Italy and Spain. The cDNA or gDNA used as material had been derived from T cells, B-cell-depleted T cells, or PBMCs.

Trimming left V 3 bases short and J 2 bases short, with 11 bases between. The CDR3 is 14 residues long. Germline V gene data show CDR1 as SEHNR and CDR2 as FQNEAQ (reference sequence). The chain recombines TRBV7-9 with TRBJ2-7; a weak D match, TRBD2 (6 bases). This TCR came from a woman between 18 and 29 years old with acute or convalescent COVID-19. The sample consisted of peripheral blood. CDR3 loop: CASSFGGRAYEQYF. The CDR3, as DNA: TGTGCCAGCAGCTTCGGGGGTAGAGCCTACGAGCAGTACTTC.